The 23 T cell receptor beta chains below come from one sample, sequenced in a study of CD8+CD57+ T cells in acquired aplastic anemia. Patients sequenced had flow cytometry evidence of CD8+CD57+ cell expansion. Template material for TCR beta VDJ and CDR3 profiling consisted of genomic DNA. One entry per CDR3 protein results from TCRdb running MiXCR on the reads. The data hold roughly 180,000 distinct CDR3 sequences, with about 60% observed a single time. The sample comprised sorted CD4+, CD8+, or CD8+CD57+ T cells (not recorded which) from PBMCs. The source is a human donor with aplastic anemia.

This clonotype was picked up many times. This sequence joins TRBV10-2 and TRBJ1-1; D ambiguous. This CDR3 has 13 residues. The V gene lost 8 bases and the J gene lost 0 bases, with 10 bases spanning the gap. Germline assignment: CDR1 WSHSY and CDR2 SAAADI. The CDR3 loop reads CASSEYMNTEAFF. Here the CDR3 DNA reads TGCGCCAGCTCCGAATACATGAACACTGAAGCTTTCTTT.

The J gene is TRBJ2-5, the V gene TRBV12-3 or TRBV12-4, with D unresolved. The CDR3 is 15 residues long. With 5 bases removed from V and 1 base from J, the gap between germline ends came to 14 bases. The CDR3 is CASSPHAVRQETQYF. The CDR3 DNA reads TGTGCCAGCAGTCCCCACGCGGTCCGCCAAGAGACCCAGTACTTC.

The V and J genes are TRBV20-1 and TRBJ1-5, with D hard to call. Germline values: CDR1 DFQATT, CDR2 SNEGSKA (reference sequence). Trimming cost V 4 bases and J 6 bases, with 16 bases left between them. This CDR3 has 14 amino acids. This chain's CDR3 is CSATDMAAGQPQHF. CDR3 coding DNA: TGCAGTGCTACCGACATGGCGGCGGGTCAGCCCCAGCATTTT.

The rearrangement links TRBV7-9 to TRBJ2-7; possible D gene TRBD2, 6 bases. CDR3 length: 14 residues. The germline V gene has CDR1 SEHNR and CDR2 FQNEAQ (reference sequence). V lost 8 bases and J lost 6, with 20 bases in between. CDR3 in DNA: TGTGCCAGCTCACCCTCCCCCGGGGGTTCCGAGCAGTACTTC. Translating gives CASSPSPGGSEQYF.

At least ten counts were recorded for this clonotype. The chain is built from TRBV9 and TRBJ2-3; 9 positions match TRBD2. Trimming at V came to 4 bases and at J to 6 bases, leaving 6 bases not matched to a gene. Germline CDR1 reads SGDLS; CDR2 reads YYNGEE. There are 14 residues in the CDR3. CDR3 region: CASSPRGGSDTQYF. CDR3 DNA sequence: TGTGCCAGCAGCCCGCGGGGGGGTTCGGATACGCAGTATTTT. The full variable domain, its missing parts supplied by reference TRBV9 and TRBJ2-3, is DSGVTQTPKHLITATGQRVTLRCSPRSGDLSVYWYQQSLDQGLQFLIQYYNGEERAKGNILERFSAQQFPDLHSELNLSSLELGDSALYFCASSPRGGSDTQYFGPGTRLTVL.

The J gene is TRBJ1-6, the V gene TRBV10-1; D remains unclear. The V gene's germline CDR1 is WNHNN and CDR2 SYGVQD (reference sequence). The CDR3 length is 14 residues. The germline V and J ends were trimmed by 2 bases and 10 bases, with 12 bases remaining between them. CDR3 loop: CASSEAGTGSPLHF. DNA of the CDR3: TGCGCCAGCAGTGAGGCAGGTACCGGATCACCCCTCCACTTT.

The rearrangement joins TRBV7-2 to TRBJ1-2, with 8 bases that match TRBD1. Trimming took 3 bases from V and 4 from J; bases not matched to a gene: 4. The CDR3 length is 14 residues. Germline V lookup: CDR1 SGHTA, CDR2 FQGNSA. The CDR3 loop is CASSLDRVFYGYTF. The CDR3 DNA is TGTGCCAGCAGCTTGGACAGGGTCTTCTATGGCTACACCTTC.

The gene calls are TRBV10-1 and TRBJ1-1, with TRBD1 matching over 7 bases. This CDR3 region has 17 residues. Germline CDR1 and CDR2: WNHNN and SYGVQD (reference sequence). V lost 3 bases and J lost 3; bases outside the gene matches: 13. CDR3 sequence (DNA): TGCGCCAGCAGTGACCGAGGGGGCAATTTCTTCTACACTGAAGCTTTCTTT. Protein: CASSDRGGNFFYTEAFF.

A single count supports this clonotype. The CDR3 reads CASSPGTGDLEQFF. CDR3 bases: TGTGCCAGCAGCCCCGGGACAGGGGACCTTGAGCAGTTCTTC. V is TRBV7-3 and J is TRBJ2-1, with 10 bases fitting TRBD1. V lost 5 bases, J lost 9 bases, and 7 bases stayed unmatched. Germline V CDR1 and CDR2: SGHTA, FQGTGA. This CDR3 comprises 14 residues.

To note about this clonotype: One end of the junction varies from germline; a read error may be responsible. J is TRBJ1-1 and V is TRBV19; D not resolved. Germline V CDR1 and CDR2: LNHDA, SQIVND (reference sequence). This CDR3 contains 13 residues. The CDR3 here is CASSLNSNTGAFF. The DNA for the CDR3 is TGTGCCAGTAGTCTTAACTCGAACACTGGAGCTTTCTTT.

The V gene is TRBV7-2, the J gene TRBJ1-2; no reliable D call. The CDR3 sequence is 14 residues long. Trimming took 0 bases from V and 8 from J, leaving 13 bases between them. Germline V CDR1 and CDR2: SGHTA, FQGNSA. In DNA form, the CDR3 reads TGTGCCAGCAGCTTAGCGATAGGGAGGGAGGGCTACACCTTC. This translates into CASSLAIGREGYTF.

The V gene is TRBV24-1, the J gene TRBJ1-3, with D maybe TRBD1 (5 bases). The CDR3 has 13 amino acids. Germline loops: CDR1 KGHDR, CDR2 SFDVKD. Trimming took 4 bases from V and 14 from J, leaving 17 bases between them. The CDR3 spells CATSEGRGTEVYF. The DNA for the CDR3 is TGTGCCACCAGTGAGGGGCGCGGAACAGAAGTATATTTT.

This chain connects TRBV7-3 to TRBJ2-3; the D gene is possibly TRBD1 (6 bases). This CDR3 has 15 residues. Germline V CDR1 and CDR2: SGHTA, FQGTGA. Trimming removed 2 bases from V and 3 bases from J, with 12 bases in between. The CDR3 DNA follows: TGTGCCAGCAGCTTAGTAGGGACACCGACAGATACGCAGTATTTT. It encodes CASSLVGTPTDTQYF.

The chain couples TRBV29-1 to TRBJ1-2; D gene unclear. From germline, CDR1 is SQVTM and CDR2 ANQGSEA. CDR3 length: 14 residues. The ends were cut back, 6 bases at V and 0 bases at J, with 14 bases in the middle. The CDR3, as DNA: TGCAGCGTCAACTTATGGGGTTCTAACTATGGCTACACCTTC. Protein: CSVNLWGSNYGYTF.

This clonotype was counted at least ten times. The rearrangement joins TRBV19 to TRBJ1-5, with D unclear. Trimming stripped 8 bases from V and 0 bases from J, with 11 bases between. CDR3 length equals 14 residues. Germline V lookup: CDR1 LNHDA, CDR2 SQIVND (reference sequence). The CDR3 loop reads CASREVYSNQPQHF. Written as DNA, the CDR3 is TGTGCCAGTCGGGAAGTGTATAGCAATCAGCCCCAGCATTTT.

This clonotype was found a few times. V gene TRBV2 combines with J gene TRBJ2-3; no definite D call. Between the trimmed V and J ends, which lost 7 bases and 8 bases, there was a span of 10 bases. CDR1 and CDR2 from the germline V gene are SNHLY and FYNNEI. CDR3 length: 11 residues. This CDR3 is CASINLRTQYF. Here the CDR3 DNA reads TGTGCCAGCATAAACCTCCGTACGCAGTATTTT. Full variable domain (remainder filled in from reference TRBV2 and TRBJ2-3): EPEVTQTPSHQVTQMGQEVILRCVPISNHLYFYWYRQILGQKVEFLVSFYNNEISEKSEIFDDQFSVERPDGSNFTLKIRSTKLEDSAMYFCASINLRTQYFGPGTRLTVL.

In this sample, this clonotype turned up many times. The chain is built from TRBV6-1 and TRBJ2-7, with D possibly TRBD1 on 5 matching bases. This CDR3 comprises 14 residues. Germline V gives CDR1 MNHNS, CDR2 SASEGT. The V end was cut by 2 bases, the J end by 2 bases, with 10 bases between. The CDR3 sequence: CASSEIEGAYEQYF. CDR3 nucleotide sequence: TGTGCCAGCAGTGAAATCGAAGGGGCCTACGAGCAGTACTTC.

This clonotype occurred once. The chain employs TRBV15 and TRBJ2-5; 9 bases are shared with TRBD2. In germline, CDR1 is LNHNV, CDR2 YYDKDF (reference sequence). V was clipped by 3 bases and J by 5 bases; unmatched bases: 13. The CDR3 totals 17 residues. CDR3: CATSSPGLAGKAETQYF. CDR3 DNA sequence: TGTGCCACCAGCAGCCCGGGGCTAGCGGGGAAGGCGGAGACCCAGTACTTC.

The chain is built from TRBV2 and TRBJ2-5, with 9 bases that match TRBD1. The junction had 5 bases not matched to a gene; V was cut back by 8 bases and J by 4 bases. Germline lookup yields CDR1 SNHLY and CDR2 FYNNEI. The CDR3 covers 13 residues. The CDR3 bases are TGTGCCAGCCGGGACAGGGTGGCAGAGACCCAGTACTTC. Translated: CASRDRVAETQYF.

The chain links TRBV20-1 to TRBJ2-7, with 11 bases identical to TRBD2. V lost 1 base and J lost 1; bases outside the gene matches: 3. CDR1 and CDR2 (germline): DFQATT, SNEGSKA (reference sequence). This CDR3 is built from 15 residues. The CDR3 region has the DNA TGCAGTGCTAGAGTACTAGCGGGGGCTTCCTACGAGCAGTACTTC. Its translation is CSARVLAGASYEQYF.

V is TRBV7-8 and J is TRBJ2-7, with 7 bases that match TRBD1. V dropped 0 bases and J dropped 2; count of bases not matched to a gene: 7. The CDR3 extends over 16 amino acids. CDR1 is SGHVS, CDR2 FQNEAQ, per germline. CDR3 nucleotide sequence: TGTGCCAGCAGCTTAGCCCCACAGGGGTTACCCTACGAGCAGTACTTC. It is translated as CASSLAPQGLPYEQYF.

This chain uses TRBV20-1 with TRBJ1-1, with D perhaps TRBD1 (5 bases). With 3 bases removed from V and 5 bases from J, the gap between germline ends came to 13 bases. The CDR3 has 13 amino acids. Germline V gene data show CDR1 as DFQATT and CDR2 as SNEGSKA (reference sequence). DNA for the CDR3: TGCAGTGCTAGGGCAGGGTTTGGGACTGAAGCTTTCTTT. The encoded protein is CSARAGFGTEAFF.

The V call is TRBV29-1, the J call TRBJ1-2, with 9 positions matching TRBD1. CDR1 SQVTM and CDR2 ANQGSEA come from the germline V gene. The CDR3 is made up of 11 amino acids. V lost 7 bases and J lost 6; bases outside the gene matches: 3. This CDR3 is CSAGDRDGYTF. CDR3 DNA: TGCAGCGCTGGGGACAGGGATGGCTACACCTTC. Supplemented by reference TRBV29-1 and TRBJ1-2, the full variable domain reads SAVISQKPSRDICQRGTSLTIQCQVDSQVTMMFWYRQQPGQSLTLIATANQGSEATYESGFVIDKFPISRPNLTFSTLTVSNMSPEDSSIYLCSAGDRDGYTFGSGTRLTVV.